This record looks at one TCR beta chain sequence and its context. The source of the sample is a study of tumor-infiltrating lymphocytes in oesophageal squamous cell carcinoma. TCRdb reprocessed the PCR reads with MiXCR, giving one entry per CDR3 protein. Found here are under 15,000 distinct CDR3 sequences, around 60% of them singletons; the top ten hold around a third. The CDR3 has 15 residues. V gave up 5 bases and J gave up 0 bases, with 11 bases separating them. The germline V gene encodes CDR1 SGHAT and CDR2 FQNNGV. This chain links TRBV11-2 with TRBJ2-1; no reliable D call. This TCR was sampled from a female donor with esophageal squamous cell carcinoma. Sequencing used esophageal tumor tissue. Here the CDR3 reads CASSTRPSSYNEQFF. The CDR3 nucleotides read TGTGCCAGCAGCACGCGGCCGAGCTCCTACAATGAGCAGTTCTTC.